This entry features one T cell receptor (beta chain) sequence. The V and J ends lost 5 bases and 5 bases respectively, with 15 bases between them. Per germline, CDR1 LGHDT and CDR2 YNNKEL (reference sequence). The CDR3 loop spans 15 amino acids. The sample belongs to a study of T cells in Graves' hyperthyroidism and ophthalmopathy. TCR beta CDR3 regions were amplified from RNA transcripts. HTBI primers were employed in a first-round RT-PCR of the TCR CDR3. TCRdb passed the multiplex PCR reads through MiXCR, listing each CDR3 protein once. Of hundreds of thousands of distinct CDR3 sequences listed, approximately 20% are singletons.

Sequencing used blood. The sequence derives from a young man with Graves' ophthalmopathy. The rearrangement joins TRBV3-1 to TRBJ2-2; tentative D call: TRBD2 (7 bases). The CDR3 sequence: CASSIGGLETGELFF. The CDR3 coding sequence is TGTGCCAGCAGCATCGGGGGGCTAGAGACCGGGGAGCTGTTTTTT. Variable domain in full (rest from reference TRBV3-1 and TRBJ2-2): DTAVSQTPKYLVTQMGNDKSIKCEQNLGHDTMYWYKQDSKKFLKIMFSYNNKELIINETVPNRFSPKSPDKAHLNLHINSLELGDSAVYFCASSIGGLETGELFFGEGSRLTVL.